The 17 T cell receptor beta chains presented below share a single source sample, sequenced in a study of blood T cell repertoires in COVID-19. Libraries were prepared by immunoSEQ multiplex PCR; TCRdb keeps only in-frame clonotypes and omits some of them. Of about 180,000 clones in the sample, about 84% were seen once. Sequencing was done on a sample of peripheral blood. Receptor source: a human donor in a cohort sampled during active COVID-19.

This clone was seen just once. This chain uses TRBV5-1 with TRBJ1-3; D may be TRBD1 (5 bases). Germline CDR1 is SGHRS and CDR2 is YFSETQ. CDR3 length: 15 residues. V was cut by 3 bases and J by 0 bases, with 10 bases left in between. This chain's CDR3 is CASSYTGFSGNTIYF. The CDR3 region has the DNA TGCGCCAGCAGCTATACAGGATTCTCTGGAAACACCATATATTTT.

This clone was recorded a few times. This chain joins TRBV4-1 and TRBJ2-7, with 9 bases aligning to TRBD1. The J segment lost 4 bases and the V segment lost 4 bases, leaving 5 bases of the junction unmatched. The CDR3 is made up of 14 amino acids. The germline V gene encodes CDR1 MGHRA and CDR2 YSYEKL. CDR3 sequence: CASSLGQGMYEQYF. In nucleotides, the CDR3 is TGCGCCAGCAGCCTCGGACAGGGGATGTACGAGCAGTACTTC.

The CDR3 here is CASSRGDRSYEQYF. DNA of the CDR3: TGTGCCAGCAGCCGTGGGGACAGGAGCTACGAGCAGTACTTC. V and J are TRBV6-5 and TRBJ2-7; 8 bases match TRBD1. The junction had 7 bases not matched to a gene; V was cut back by 6 bases and J by 3 bases. The germline V gene has CDR1 MNHEY and CDR2 SVGAGI. The CDR3 extends over 14 amino acids.

This sequence joins TRBV9 and TRBJ1-3; D unclear. In germline, CDR1 is SGDLS, CDR2 YYNGEE. The CDR3 has 16 residues. V lost 4 bases and J lost 0, with 14 bases in between. The CDR3 nucleotides are TGTGCCAGCAGCTCATCGCGGATCGACTCTGGAAACACCATATATTTT. This sequence encodes CASSSSRIDSGNTIYF.

The chain combines TRBV6-2 or TRBV6-3 with TRBJ2-2; perhaps TRBD2 as D (6 bases). CDR3 length: 15 residues. V was clipped by 2 bases and J by 5 bases, with 12 bases between them. From germline, CDR1 is MNHEY and CDR2 SVGEGT. The CDR3 coding sequence is TGTGCCAGCAGTTACACGGGGGTTTCGACCGGGGAGCTGTTTTTT. Translation: CASSYTGVSTGELFF.

The V call is TRBV5-1, the J call TRBJ2-3; TRBD2 matches at 10 bases. V trimming: 4 bases; J trimming: 0 bases; junction bases outside the gene matches: 11. Germline V CDR1 and CDR2: SGHRS, YFSETQ. The CDR3 totals 18 residues. The CDR3 here is CASSLLPSGGASTDTQYF. DNA for the CDR3: TGCGCCAGCAGCCTCCTCCCCAGCGGGGGGGCCAGCACAGATACGCAGTATTTT.

The chain joins TRBV2 to TRBJ2-5; D perhaps matches TRBD1 (6 bases). The germline V and J ends were trimmed by 8 bases and 2 bases, with 9 bases remaining between them. CDR1 is SNHLY, CDR2 FYNNEI, per germline. The CDR3 sequence is 12 residues long. The CDR3 spells CASERGQETQYF. The CDR3 DNA follows: TGTGCCAGCGAGAGGGGGCAAGAGACCCAGTACTTC.

This chain joins TRBV10-1 and TRBJ2-7; 8 bases are shared with TRBD2. The germline CDR1 and CDR2 sequences are WNHNN and SYGVQD (reference sequence). V trimming: 0 bases; J trimming: 2 bases; junction bases outside the gene matches: 6. CDR3 size: 16 residues. In DNA form, the CDR3 reads TGCGCCAGCAGTGAGTCAGATAGCGGGGACCCCTACGAGCAGTACTTC. This codes for CASSESDSGDPYEQYF.

For the CDR3, the DNA is TGCGCCAGCAGCCGTGATGCGGGGCAGGTCACTGAAGCTTTCTTT. The encoded protein is CASSRDAGQVTEAFF. The V gene is TRBV4-1, the J gene TRBJ1-1; D might be TRBD1 (5 bases). CDR1 MGHRA and CDR2 YSYEKL come from the germline V gene. V lost 4 bases and J lost 4, with 16 bases in between. This CDR3 comprises 15 residues.

This rearrangement joins TRBV19 to TRBJ1-1; 8 positions agree with TRBD1. V lost 4 bases to trimming and J lost 3 bases; unmatched junction nucleotides: 4. CDR1 LNHDA and CDR2 SQIVND come from the germline V gene (reference sequence). The CDR3 is 14 amino acids. CDR3 coding DNA: TGTGCCAGTAGTACGGACAGGGAGGACACTGAAGCTTTCTTT. Protein sequence: CASSTDREDTEAFF. Full variable domain (outside the CDR3, taken from reference TRBV19 and TRBJ1-1): DGGITQSPKYLFRKEGQNVTLSCEQNLNHDAMYWYRQDPGQGLRLIYYSQIVNDFQKGDIAEGYSVSREKKESFPLTVTSAQKNPTAFYLCASSTDREDTEAFFGQGTRLTVV.

V gene TRBV5-1 combines with J gene TRBJ2-7, with D unresolved. Looked up from germline, CDR1 is SGHRS and CDR2 is YFSETQ. The V end was cut by 4 bases, the J end by 3 bases, with 14 bases between. The length of the CDR3 is 14 residues. The CDR3 nucleotides are TGCGCCAGCAGCCTCCAGGTGAACGACTACGAGCAGTACTTC. It specifies CASSLQVNDYEQYF.

The J gene is TRBJ2-1, the V gene TRBV7-3, with D unresolved. Per the germline V gene, CDR1 is SGHTA and CDR2 is FQGTGA. V lost 3 bases and J lost 4, with 13 bases in between. The CDR3 totals 15 residues. CDR3 protein: CASSLGATVYNEQFF. The CDR3 nucleotides are TGTGCCAGCAGCTTGGGCGCCACGGTTTACAATGAGCAGTTCTTC.

V gene TRBV5-1 combines with J gene TRBJ2-2; 12 nucleotides match TRBD2. There are 16 residues in the CDR3. Unmatched junction bases numbered 7, after V lost 4 bases and J lost 6 bases. CDR1 SGHRS and CDR2 YFSETQ come from the germline V gene. The CDR3, as DNA: TGCGCCAGCAGCAGGTCTAGCGGGGGGGCCCCCGGGGAGCTGTTTTTT. It codes for CASSRSSGGAPGELFF.

The rearrangement joins TRBV5-5 to TRBJ2-7; 11 nucleotides align to TRBD1. The germline gives CDR1 SGHKS, CDR2 YYEKEE (reference sequence). Losses at the gene ends were 4 bases for V and 3 bases for J; bases not matched to a gene: 9. There are 16 residues in the CDR3. The CDR3 reads CASSLTRTGGYYEQYF. The CDR3 DNA reads as TGTGCCAGCAGCCTTACCCGGACAGGGGGCTACTACGAGCAGTACTTC.

The chain couples TRBV5-1 to TRBJ2-1; a possible D gene is TRBD2 (7 bases). Germline CDR1 is SGHRS and CDR2 is YFSETQ. The CDR3 covers 15 residues. V lost 4 bases and J 4 bases, leaving 15 bases between the germline ends. The CDR3: CASSRGDMGYNEQFF. The CDR3 DNA follows: TGCGCCAGCAGCCGGGGGGACATGGGGTACAATGAGCAGTTCTTC.

J is TRBJ1-6 and V is TRBV7-6; 8 bases fit TRBD1. With 5 bases clipped from V and 7 bases from J, the junction kept 16 bases outside the gene matches. Germline V lookup: CDR1 SGHVS, CDR2 FNYEAQ. This CDR3 has 18 amino acids. DNA for the CDR3: TGTGCCAGCAGCAAATTAGCTTGGGGGACAGGACGCAATTCACCCCTCCACTTT. Translating it yields CASSKLAWGTGRNSPLHF.

This chain connects TRBV20-1 to TRBJ2-1; 8 nucleotides agree with TRBD1. The junction had 9 bases not matched to a gene; V was cut back by 3 bases and J by 5 bases. This CDR3 is built from 15 residues. Per germline, CDR1 DFQATT and CDR2 SNEGSKA (reference sequence). The CDR3 DNA reads TGCAGTGCTAGTGCAGGGGGCGGTTGGGACAATGAGCAGTTCTTC. Amino acid sequence: CSASAGGGWDNEQFF.